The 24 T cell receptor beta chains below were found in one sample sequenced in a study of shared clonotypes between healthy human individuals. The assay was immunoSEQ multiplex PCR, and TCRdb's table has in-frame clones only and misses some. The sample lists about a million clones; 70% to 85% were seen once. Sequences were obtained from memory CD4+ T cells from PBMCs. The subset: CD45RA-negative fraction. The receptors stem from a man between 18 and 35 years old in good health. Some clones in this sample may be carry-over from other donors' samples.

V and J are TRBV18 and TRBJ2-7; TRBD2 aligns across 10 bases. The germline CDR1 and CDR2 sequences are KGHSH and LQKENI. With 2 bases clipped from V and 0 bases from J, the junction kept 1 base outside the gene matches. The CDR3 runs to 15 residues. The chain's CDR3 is CASSPASGSSYEQYF. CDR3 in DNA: TGTGCCAGCTCACCAGCTAGCGGGAGCTCCTACGAGCAGTACTTC.

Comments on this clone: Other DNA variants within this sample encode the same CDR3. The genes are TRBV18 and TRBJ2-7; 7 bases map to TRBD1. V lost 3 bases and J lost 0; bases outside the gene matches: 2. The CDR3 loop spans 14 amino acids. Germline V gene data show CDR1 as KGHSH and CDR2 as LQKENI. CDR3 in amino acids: CASSPRTGSYEQYF. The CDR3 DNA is TGTGCCAGCTCACCTCGGACAGGCTCCTACGAGCAGTACTTC. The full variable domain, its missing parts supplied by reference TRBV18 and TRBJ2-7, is NAGVMQNPRHLVRRRGQEARLRCSPMKGHSHVYWYRQLPEEGLKFMVYLQKENIIDESGMPKERFSAEFPKEGPSILRIQQVVRGDSAAYFCASSPRTGSYEQYFGPGTRLTVT.

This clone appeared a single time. The CDR3 is CATSRDSLAGGRTYEQYF. CDR3 sequence (DNA): TGTGCCACCAGCAGAGATTCACTAGCGGGAGGTAGGACCTACGAGCAGTACTTC. J is TRBJ2-7 and V is TRBV15; 12 bases are a match to TRBD2. CDR1 is LNHNV, CDR2 YYDKDF, per germline (reference sequence). The V and J ends lost 0 bases and 2 bases, in that order; junction bases with no gene match: 8. The CDR3 totals 18 residues.

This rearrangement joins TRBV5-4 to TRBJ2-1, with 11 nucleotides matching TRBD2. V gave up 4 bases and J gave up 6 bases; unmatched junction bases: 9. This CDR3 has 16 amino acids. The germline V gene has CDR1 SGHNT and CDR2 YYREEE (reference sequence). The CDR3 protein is CASSPGLAGAINEQFF. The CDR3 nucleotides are TGTGCCAGCAGCCCCGGACTAGCGGGTGCCATCAATGAGCAGTTCTTC. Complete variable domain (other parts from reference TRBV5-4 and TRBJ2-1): ETGVTQSPTHLIKTRGQQVTLRCSSQSGHNTVSWYQQALGQGPQFIFQYYREEENGRGNFPPRFSGLQFPNYSSELNVNALELDDSALYLCASSPGLAGAINEQFFGPGTRLTVL.

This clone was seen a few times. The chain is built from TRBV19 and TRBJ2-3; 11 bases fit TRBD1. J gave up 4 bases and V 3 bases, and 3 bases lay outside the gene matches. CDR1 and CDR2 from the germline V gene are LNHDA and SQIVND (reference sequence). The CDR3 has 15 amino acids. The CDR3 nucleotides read TGTGCCAGTAGTATGCGGGACAGGGGGTCAGATACGCAGTATTTT. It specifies CASSMRDRGSDTQYF.

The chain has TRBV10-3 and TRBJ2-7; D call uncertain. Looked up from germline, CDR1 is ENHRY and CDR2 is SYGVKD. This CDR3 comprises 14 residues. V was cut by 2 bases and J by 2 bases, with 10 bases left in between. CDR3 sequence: CAISERLGAYEQYF. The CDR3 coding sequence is TGTGCCATCAGTGAGAGGCTAGGTGCCTACGAGCAGTACTTC.

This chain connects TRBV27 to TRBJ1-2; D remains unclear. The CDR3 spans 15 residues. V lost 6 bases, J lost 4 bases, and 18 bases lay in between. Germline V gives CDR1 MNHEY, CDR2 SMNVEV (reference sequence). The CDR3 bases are TGTGCCAGCAGAATTATAGGGTTGGCGAGCTATGGCTACACCTTC. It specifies CASRIIGLASYGYTF.

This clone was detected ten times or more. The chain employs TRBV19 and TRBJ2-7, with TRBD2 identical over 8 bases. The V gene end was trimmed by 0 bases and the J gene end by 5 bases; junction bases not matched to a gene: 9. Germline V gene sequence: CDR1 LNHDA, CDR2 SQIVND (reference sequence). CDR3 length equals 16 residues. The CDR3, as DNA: TGTGCCAGTAGTATAGACCCGGGGGGGCCGCGGCACGAGCAGTACTTC. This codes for CASSIDPGGPRHEQYF.

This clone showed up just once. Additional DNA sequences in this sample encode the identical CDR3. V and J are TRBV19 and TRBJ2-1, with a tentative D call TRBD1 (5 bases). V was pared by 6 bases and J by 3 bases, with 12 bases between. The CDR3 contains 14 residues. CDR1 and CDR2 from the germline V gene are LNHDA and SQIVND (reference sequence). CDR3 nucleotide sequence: TGTGCCAGTAGCGATAGGGGATACTACAATGAGCAGTTCTTC. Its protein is CASSDRGYYNEQFF.

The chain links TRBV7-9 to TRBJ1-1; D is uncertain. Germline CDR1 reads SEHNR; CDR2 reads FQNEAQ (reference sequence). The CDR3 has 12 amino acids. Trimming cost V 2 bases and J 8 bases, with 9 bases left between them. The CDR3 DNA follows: TGTGCCAGCAGCTTACAAGTGGCCGAAGCTTTCTTT. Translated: CASSLQVAEAFF.

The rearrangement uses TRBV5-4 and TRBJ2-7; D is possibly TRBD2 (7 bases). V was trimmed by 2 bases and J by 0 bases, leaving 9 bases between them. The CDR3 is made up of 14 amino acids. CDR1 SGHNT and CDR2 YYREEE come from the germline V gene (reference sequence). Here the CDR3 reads CASSFAGASYEQYF. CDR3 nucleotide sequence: TGTGCCAGCAGCTTTGCGGGGGCCTCCTACGAGCAGTACTTC.

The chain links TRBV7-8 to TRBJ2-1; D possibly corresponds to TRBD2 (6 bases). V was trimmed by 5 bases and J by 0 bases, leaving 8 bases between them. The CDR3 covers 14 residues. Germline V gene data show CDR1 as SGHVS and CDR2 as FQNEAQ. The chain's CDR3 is CASSRGSSYNEQFF. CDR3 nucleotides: TGTGCCAGCAGCCGGGGGAGCTCCTACAATGAGCAGTTCTTC. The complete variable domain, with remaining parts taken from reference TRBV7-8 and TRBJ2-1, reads GAGVSQSPRYKVAKRGQDVALRCDPISGHVSLFWYQQALGQGPEFLTYFQNEAQLDKSGLPSDRFFAERPEGSVSTLKIQRTQQEDSAVYLCASSRGSSYNEQFFGPGTRLTVL.

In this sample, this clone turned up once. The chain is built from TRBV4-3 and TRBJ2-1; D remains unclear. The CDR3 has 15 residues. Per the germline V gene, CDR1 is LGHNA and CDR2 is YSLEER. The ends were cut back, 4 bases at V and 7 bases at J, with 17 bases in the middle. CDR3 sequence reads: CASSRIRAPPNEQFF. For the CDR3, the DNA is TGCGCCAGCAGCCGGATAAGGGCCCCCCCTAATGAGCAGTTCTTC.

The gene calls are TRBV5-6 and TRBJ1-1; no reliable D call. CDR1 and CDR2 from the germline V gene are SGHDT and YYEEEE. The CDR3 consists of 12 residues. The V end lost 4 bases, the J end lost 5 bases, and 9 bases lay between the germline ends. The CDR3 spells CASSRHRTEAFF. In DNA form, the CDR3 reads TGTGCCAGCAGCCGGCACCGGACTGAAGCTTTCTTT.

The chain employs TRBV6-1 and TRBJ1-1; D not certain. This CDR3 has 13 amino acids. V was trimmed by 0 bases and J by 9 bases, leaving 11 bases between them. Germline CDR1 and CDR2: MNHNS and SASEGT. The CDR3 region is CASSEARERQAFF. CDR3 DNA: TGTGCCAGCAGTGAAGCTCGGGAAAGGCAAGCTTTCTTT.

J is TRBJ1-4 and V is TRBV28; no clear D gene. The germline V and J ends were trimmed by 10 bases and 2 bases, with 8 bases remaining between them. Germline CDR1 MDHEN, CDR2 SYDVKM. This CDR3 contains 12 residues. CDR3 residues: CATRVTNEKLFF. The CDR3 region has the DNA TGTGCCACCCGAGTGACTAATGAAAAACTGTTTTTT.

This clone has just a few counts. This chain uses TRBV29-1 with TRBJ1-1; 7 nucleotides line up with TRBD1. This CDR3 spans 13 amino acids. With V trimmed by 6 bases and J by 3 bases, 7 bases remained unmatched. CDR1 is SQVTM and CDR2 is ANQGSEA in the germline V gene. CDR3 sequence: CSVVGQIYTEAFF. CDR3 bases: TGCAGCGTAGTGGGACAGATCTACACTGAAGCTTTCTTT. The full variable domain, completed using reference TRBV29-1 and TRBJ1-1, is SAVISQKPSRDICQRGTSLTIQCQVDSQVTMMFWYRQQPGQSLTLIATANQGSEATYESGFVIDKFPISRPNLTFSTLTVSNMSPEDSSIYLCSVVGQIYTEAFFGQGTRLTVV.

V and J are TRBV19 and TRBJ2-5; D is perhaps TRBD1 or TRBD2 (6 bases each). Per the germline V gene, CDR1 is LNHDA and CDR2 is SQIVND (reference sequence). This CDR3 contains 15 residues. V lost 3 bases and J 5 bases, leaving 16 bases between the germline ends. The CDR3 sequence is CASSIDPGAGETQYF. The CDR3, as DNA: TGTGCCAGTAGTATCGATCCGGGGGCCGGGGAGACCCAGTACTTC.

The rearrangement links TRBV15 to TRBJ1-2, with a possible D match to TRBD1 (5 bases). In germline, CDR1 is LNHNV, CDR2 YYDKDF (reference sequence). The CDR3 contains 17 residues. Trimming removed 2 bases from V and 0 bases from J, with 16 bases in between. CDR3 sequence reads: CATSRTKKTAANYGYTF. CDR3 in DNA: TGTGCCACCAGCAGAACCAAAAAGACAGCAGCTAACTATGGCTACACCTTC. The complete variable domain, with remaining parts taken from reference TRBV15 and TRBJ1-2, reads DAMVIQNPRYQVTQFGKPVTLSCSQTLNHNVMYWYQQKSSQAPKLLFHYYDKDFNNEADTPDNFQSRRPNTSFCFLDIRSPGLGDTAMYLCATSRTKKTAANYGYTFGSGTRLTVV.

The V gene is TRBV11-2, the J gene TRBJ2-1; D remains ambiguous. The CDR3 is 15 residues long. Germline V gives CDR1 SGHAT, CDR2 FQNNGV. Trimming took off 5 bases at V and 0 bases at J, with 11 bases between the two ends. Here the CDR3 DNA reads TGTGCCAGCAGCACCCGTGGGATCTCCTACAATGAGCAGTTCTTC. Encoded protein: CASSTRGISYNEQFF.

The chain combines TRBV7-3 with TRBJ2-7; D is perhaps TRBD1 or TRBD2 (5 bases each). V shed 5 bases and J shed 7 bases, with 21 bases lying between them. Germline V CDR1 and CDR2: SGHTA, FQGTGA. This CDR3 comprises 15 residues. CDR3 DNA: TGTGCCAGCAGCACCGGGACCCGCTCAATGATGGAGCAGTACTTC. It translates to CASSTGTRSMMEQYF.

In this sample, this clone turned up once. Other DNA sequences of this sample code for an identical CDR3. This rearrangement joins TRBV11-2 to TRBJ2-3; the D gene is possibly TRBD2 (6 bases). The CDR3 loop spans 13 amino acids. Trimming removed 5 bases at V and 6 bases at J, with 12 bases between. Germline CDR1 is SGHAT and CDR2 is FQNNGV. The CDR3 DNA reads TGTGCCAGCAGCCTCGGGAGAGCTGATACGCAGTATTTT. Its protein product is CASSLGRADTQYF.

The CDR3 nucleotides read TGTGCCAGCATGGGGTCATTAGCGGGAGCCCGAACCTCCTACGAGCAGTACTTC. Translated: CASMGSLAGARTSYEQYF. The rearrangement uses TRBV2 and TRBJ2-5, with 9 bases that match TRBD2. TRBJ2-7 explains the end of the DNA better; the J call may be wrong. The germline V gene has CDR1 SNHLY and CDR2 FYNNEI. The CDR3 length is 18 residues.

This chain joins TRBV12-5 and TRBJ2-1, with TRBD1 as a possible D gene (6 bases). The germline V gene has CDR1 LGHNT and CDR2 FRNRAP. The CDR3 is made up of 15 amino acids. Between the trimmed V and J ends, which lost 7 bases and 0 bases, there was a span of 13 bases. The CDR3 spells CASALGQSSYNEQFF. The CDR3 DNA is TGTGCTAGTGCCCTCGGACAGAGCTCCTACAATGAGCAGTTCTTC.